Described below is a single T cell receptor beta chain sequence and its context. The antigen is undetermined. This sample stems from a study of blood T cells in healthy people across ages. Study-wide points: Roughly linearly, TCR beta diversity per million T cells fell as age increased.

For the second PCR, which ran for about 6 to 11 cycles, a sample-barcoded 5' primer and a J-beta primer mix were used. TCRdb processed the 5' RACE reads anew with MiXCR; each CDR3 protein has one entry. This sample carries about 900,000 distinct CDR3 sequences, approximately 65% of them seen once, and the ten largest clones take around a quarter. This CDR3 spans 14 amino acids. Germline lookup yields CDR1 SGHTA and CDR2 FQGNSA. V was cut by 3 bases and J by 6 bases, with 13 bases left in between. The genes are TRBV7-2 and TRBJ2-3; no definite D call. Input material: blood. The receptor comes from a man aged 25 to 40 in good health. This CDR3 is CASSLPILGDTQYF. The CDR3 DNA sequence: TGTGCCAGCAGCTTGCCGATCCTAGGGGATACGCAGTATTTT.